Below, 30 T cell receptor beta chains from the same sample are listed, as sequenced in a study of response to subunit inactivated influenza vaccine. MiXCR was run by TCRdb on the RT-PCR reads, yielding one entry per CDR3 protein. In the table there are roughly 570,000 distinct CDR3 sequences, 14% of which are singletons. Specimen: PBMCs from blood, collected about 11 days after vaccination. Receptors originate from a man between 50 and 59 years old who received an inactivated influenza vaccine.

The chain employs TRBV10-3 and TRBJ1-1, with a tentative D call TRBD1 (6 bases). V gave up 3 bases and J gave up 2 bases, with 13 bases separating them. Germline lookup yields CDR1 ENHRY and CDR2 SYGVKD. The CDR3 has 15 residues. The CDR3 coding sequence is TGTGCCATCAGTGATGGGGGCCTAGGAAACACTGAAGCTTTCTTT. The encoded protein is CAISDGGLGNTEAFF.

For this clonotype: One junction end does not reproduce the germline sequence, and a read error may be involved. V usage is TRBV20-1 and J usage is TRBJ2-7; the D is unclear. CDR3 length equals 15 residues. Germline V CDR1 and CDR2: DFQATT, SNEGSKA (reference sequence). CDR3 residues: CCARDLRAASYEQYF. The CDR3 coding sequence is TGCTGTGCTAGAGATCTAAGGGCTGCCTCCTACGAGCAGTACTTC.

This clonotype has only a few counts. For the CDR3, the DNA is TGTGCCAGCAGCTCACGAACCTCGACACTTAACACCGGGGAGCTGTTTTTT. This sequence encodes CASSSRTSTLNTGELFF. The chain carries TRBV7-7 and TRBJ2-2; no firm D call. Germline CDR1 and CDR2: SSHAT and FNYEAQ (reference sequence). V lost 4 bases and J lost 2, with 17 bases in between. This CDR3 is built from 17 residues.

This clonotype was counted many times. The rearrangement links TRBV5-1 to TRBJ1-1; D call uncertain. V was pared by 2 bases and J by 0 bases, with 5 bases between. Germline V gene lookup returns CDR1 SGHRS and CDR2 YFSETQ. The CDR3 runs to 13 residues. CDR3 residues: CASSFVVNTEAFF. CDR3 nucleotide sequence: TGCGCCAGCAGCTTCGTGGTGAACACTGAAGCTTTCTTT.

This clonotype was picked up a small number of times. The chain uses TRBV5-1 and TRBJ1-2; D not resolved. The CDR3 has 16 amino acids. The germline CDR1 and CDR2 sequences are SGHRS and YFSETQ. The ends were cut back, 1 base at V and 0 bases at J, with 13 bases in the middle. CDR3: CASSLRGFEANYGYTF. CDR3 in DNA: TGCGCCAGCAGCTTGCGGGGATTTGAGGCTAACTATGGCTACACCTTC.

This clonotype has more than one count but fewer than ten. The rearrangement uses TRBV28 and TRBJ2-1; possibly TRBD1 for D (6 bases). The CDR3 runs to 11 residues. V was shortened by 10 bases and J by 8 bases, with 12 bases between the two germline ends. Germline lookup yields CDR1 MDHEN and CDR2 SYDVKM. The CDR3 sequence: CATQGFHEQFF. In nucleotides, the CDR3 is TGTGCCACTCAGGGGTTCCATGAGCAGTTCTTC.

In this sample, this clonotype turned up many times. This chain uses TRBV12-3 or TRBV12-4 with TRBJ1-1; no clear D. V was cut by 8 bases and J by 0 bases, with 7 bases left in between. The CDR3 runs to 12 residues. CDR3 in amino acids: CASGQLNTEAFF. The CDR3, as DNA: TGTGCCAGCGGTCAATTGAACACTGAAGCTTTCTTT.

The gene calls are TRBV18 and TRBJ2-3; D uncertain. The CDR3 is 14 amino acids. Trimming took 1 base from V and 4 from J, leaving 9 bases between them. In germline, CDR1 is KGHSH, CDR2 LQKENI. CDR3 sequence reads: CASSPLASADTQYF. CDR3 sequence (DNA): TGTGCCAGCTCACCACTAGCCTCCGCAGATACGCAGTATTTT.

The rearrangement links TRBV6-1 to TRBJ1-5; perhaps TRBD1 as D (5 bases). The CDR3 loop spans 15 amino acids. Deletions cut 5 bases from V and 1 base from J, with 12 bases between. CDR1 is MNHNS and CDR2 is SASEGT in the germline V gene. CDR3 sequence (DNA): TGTGCCAGCAGTATGGGTTGGGGGAGCAATCAGCCCCAGCATTTT. This sequence encodes CASSMGWGSNQPQHF.

This clonotype has a single count. The J gene is TRBJ2-3, the V gene TRBV4-2; D is perhaps TRBD2 (7 bases). The V gene's germline CDR1 is LGHNA and CDR2 YNFKEQ. V gave up 1 base and J gave up 4 bases, with 15 bases separating them. This CDR3 is built from 16 residues. Here the CDR3 reads CASSQGGASGPDTQYF. The CDR3 nucleotides are TGTGCCAGCAGCCAAGGGGGGGCTAGCGGTCCAGATACGCAGTATTTT.

This clonotype was detected a few times. The chain is built from TRBV6-2 or TRBV6-3 and TRBJ2-1; the match to TRBD2 covers 12 bases. The germline V gene encodes CDR1 MNHEY and CDR2 SVGEGT. The CDR3 is 16 amino acids. The ends lost 7 bases at V and 9 bases at J; junction bases unmatched: 13. The CDR3 region has the DNA TGTGCCAGCACTCCCAGAGGACTAGCGGGACGTGGTGAGCAGTTCTTC. Translation: CASTPRGLAGRGEQFF.

This chain uses TRBV19 with TRBJ1-6; 9 bases match TRBD1. This CDR3 spans 14 amino acids. The germline V gene encodes CDR1 LNHDA and CDR2 SQIVND (reference sequence). Unmatched junction bases numbered 8, after V lost 6 bases and J lost 11 bases. CDR3 DNA: TGTGCCAGTAGCCCGAGGACAGGGGTGACACCCCTCCACTTT. It specifies CASSPRTGVTPLHF.

The rearrangement links TRBV29-1 to TRBJ2-4; D is unresolved. There are 14 residues in the CDR3. Germline V gene sequence: CDR1 SQVTM, CDR2 ANQGSEA. V was trimmed by 4 bases and J by 0 bases, leaving 10 bases between them. DNA for the CDR3: TGCAGCGTTGTGCCCAACCTAGCCAAAAACATTCAGTACTTC. Translating gives CSVVPNLAKNIQYF.

This clonotype turned up a few times. The chain carries TRBV28 and TRBJ2-1; 11 nucleotides match TRBD1. From germline, CDR1 is MDHEN and CDR2 SYDVKM. V lost 1 base to trimming and J lost 7 bases; unmatched junction nucleotides: 27. The CDR3 sequence is 23 residues long. CDR3 in amino acids: CASSLYSVGQGESGGRRGNEQFF. In nucleotides, the CDR3 is TGTGCCAGCAGTTTATATTCAGTGGGACAGGGGGAGTCGGGCGGGAGGCGGGGAAATGAGCAGTTCTTC.

This chain links TRBV18 with TRBJ1-1; TRBD1 agrees at 9 bases. Trimming cost V 3 bases and J 5 bases; bases outside gene matches: 10. In germline, CDR1 is KGHSH, CDR2 LQKENI. The CDR3 loop spans 16 amino acids. The CDR3 region is CASSPQLTGGNTEAFF. The CDR3 DNA sequence: TGTGCCAGCTCACCCCAACTGACAGGGGGTAATACTGAAGCTTTCTTT.

The chain combines TRBV29-1 with TRBJ2-3; no definite D call. The CDR3 is 15 residues long. CDR1 and CDR2 (germline): SQVTM, ANQGSEA. Trimming left V 2 bases short and J 2 bases short, with 14 bases between. In DNA, the CDR3 is TGCAGCGTTGAACTCCATCACTCCCTCACAGATACGCAGTATTTT. Protein sequence: CSVELHHSLTDTQYF.

The chain employs TRBV7-2 and TRBJ1-4; perhaps TRBD1 as D (5 bases). Germline CDR1 and CDR2: SGHTA and FQGNSA. CDR3 length equals 14 residues. V lost 3 bases to trimming and J lost 4 bases, with 9 bases between them. CDR3: CASSFGGSNEKLFF. The CDR3 bases are TGTGCCAGCAGCTTCGGGGGTAGTAATGAAAAACTGTTTTTT.

This clonotype came up a few times. The chain carries TRBV29-1 and TRBJ1-1; 7 positions match TRBD1. CDR1 SQVTM and CDR2 ANQGSEA come from the germline V gene. This CDR3 contains 14 residues. V was clipped by 4 bases and J by 10 bases; unmatched bases: 15. CDR3 coding DNA: TGCAGCGTTGTAGGCAGACAGGGTCTGGGCAGAGCTTTCTTT. Amino acids: CSVVGRQGLGRAFF. The full variable domain, in which reference TRBV29-1 and TRBJ1-1 provide the parts outside the CDR3, is SAVISQKPSRDICQRGTSLTIQCQVDSQVTMMFWYRQQPGQSLTLIATANQGSEATYESGFVIDKFPISRPNLTFSTLTVSNMSPEDSSIYLCSVVGRQGLGRAFFGQGTRLTVV.

This clonotype turned up a few times. The chain couples TRBV20-1 to TRBJ1-1; 8 bases match TRBD1. J gave up 10 bases and V 4 bases, and 17 bases lay outside the gene matches. The CDR3 runs 15 residues. Per germline, CDR1 DFQATT and CDR2 SNEGSKA (reference sequence). CDR3 protein: CSATQPDRGGYGAFF. In DNA form, the CDR3 reads TGCAGTGCTACCCAGCCCGACAGGGGCGGGTACGGAGCTTTCTTT.

The V and J genes are TRBV29-1 and TRBJ2-3; D is ambiguous. The germline V gene has CDR1 SQVTM and CDR2 ANQGSEA. V dropped 3 bases and J dropped 0 bases, with 4 bases sitting between them. This CDR3 contains 12 residues. The CDR3 here is CSVDQSTDTQYF. CDR3 nucleotides: TGCAGCGTTGACCAGAGCACAGATACGCAGTATTTT.

In this sample, this clonotype turned up a few times. The chain links TRBV5-1 to TRBJ2-1; 11 bases match TRBD2. CDR3 length: 15 amino acids. Germline V gene sequence: CDR1 SGHRS, CDR2 YFSETQ. The J segment lost 0 bases and the V segment lost 8 bases, leaving 4 bases of the junction unmatched. DNA of the CDR3: TGCGCCAGTCATAGCGGGGGGGCCTCCTACAATGAGCAGTTCTTC. Its protein is CASHSGGASYNEQFF.

This clonotype showed up just a few times. V gene TRBV10-3 combines with J gene TRBJ2-5; D uncertain. CDR1 is ENHRY, CDR2 SYGVKD, per germline. V lost 10 bases and J lost 2, with 20 bases in between. The CDR3 has 15 residues. CDR3 residues: CATASPAQGQETQYF. The CDR3 DNA reads as TGTGCCACAGCTTCTCCGGCCCAAGGGCAAGAGACCCAGTACTTC.

This clonotype was found a few times. This sequence joins TRBV12-3 or TRBV12-4 and TRBJ1-3, with 10 nucleotides matching TRBD1. The trim removed 4 bases at V and 2 bases at J, leaving 2 bases unmatched. The CDR3 runs to 15 residues. CDR3 region: CASSSGTGAGNTIYF. The CDR3 DNA sequence: TGTGCCAGCAGTTCCGGGACAGGGGCTGGAAACACCATATATTTT.

This clonotype was counted only a few times. The chain employs TRBV12-3 or TRBV12-4 and TRBJ1-2; D is uncertain. The ends were cut back, 2 bases at V and 4 bases at J, with 8 bases in the middle. The CDR3 is 13 residues long. The chain's CDR3 is CASSLRTTYGYTF. CDR3 bases: TGTGCCAGCAGTTTAAGGACTACCTATGGCTACACCTTC.

This clonotype was seen only a few times. The chain has TRBV4-3 and TRBJ2-1; unclear D gene. The CDR3 is 15 amino acids. Germline-derived CDR1 and CDR2 are LGHNA and YSLEER. Trimming removed 0 bases from V and 4 bases from J, with 10 bases in between. The DNA for the CDR3 is TGCGCCAGCAGCCAAGATCTGATGGAATACAATGAGCAGTTCTTC. It translates to CASSQDLMEYNEQFF.

This clonotype was seen repeatedly, ten times or more. This chain connects TRBV5-6 to TRBJ1-1; D call uncertain. CDR3 length equals 13 residues. With 4 bases removed from V and 1 base from J, the gap between germline ends came to 8 bases. Germline V gives CDR1 SGHDT, CDR2 YYEEEE. In DNA form, the CDR3 reads TGTGCCAGCAGCGTAGGTAGGAACACTGAAGCTTTCTTT. Protein sequence: CASSVGRNTEAFF. Full variable domain (outside the CDR3, taken from reference TRBV5-6 and TRBJ1-1): DAGVTQSPTHLIKTRGQQVTLRCSPKSGHDTVSWYQQALGQGPQFIFQYYEEEERQRGNFPDRFSGHQFPNYSSELNVNALLLGDSALYLCASSVGRNTEAFFGQGTRLTVV.

This clonotype was counted only a few times. The V gene is TRBV2, the J gene TRBJ2-1; TRBD2 matches 8 bases. The V segment lost 4 bases and the J segment 1 base; nucleotides outside the gene matches: 6. CDR3 length equals 16 residues. From germline, CDR1 is SNHLY and CDR2 FYNNEI. The CDR3 loop reads CASSAVLAVSYNEQFF. The CDR3 DNA sequence: TGTGCCAGCAGTGCTGTACTAGCGGTTTCCTACAATGAGCAGTTCTTC.

V usage is TRBV7-9 and J usage is TRBJ2-7; the D is unclear. There are 12 residues in the CDR3. Germline V gene sequence: CDR1 SEHNR, CDR2 FQNEAQ (reference sequence). Trimming shortened V by 1 base and J by 6 bases, and 7 bases separated the two germline ends. CDR3 coding DNA: TGTGCCAGCAGCTTAGGGATGGGCGAGCAGTACTTC. Amino acid sequence: CASSLGMGEQYF.

This clonotype was counted many times. This chain links TRBV9 with TRBJ2-1, with 7 bases identical to TRBD2. V dropped 4 bases and J dropped 2; count of bases not matched to a gene: 18. The CDR3 is 19 amino acids. CDR1 SGDLS and CDR2 YYNGEE come from the germline V gene. The CDR3 nucleotides read TGTGCCAGCAGCCCACCGACCAATAGCGGGCCGAATCCCTACAATGAGCAGTTCTTC. Its translation is CASSPPTNSGPNPYNEQFF.

The chain has TRBV14 and TRBJ1-4; D ambiguous. Germline V lookup: CDR1 SGHDN, CDR2 FVKESK. This CDR3 has 13 amino acids. The V gene lost 4 bases and the J gene lost 4 bases, with 7 bases spanning the gap. The CDR3 coding sequence is TGTGCCAGCAGCCGAGGGAGTAATGAAAAACTGTTTTTT. It is translated as CASSRGSNEKLFF.